The sequence of this T cell receptor (beta chain) was determined in a study of blood T cell repertoires in COVID-19. Deletions cut 4 bases from V and 0 bases from J, with 7 bases between. This CDR3 spans 14 amino acids. Germline V CDR1 and CDR2: MGHDK, SYGVNS. Profiling relied on immunoSEQ multiplex PCR, and the TCRdb table lists in-frame clones only, not all of them. Here the sample spans 100,000 to 120,000 clones, 70% to 90% being singletons. The sample consisted of peripheral blood. The TCR sequence derives from a human donor in a cohort sampled during active COVID-19. The chain has TRBV25-1 and TRBJ1-5, with D possibly TRBD1 on 6 matching bases. CDR3 residues: CASSGTVSNQPQHF. The CDR3 nucleotides are TGTGCCAGCAGTGGGACAGTTAGCAATCAGCCCCAGCATTTT. Using reference TRBV25-1 and TRBJ1-5 for the parts outside the CDR3, the full variable domain is EADIYQTPRYLVIGTGKKITLECSQTMGHDKMYWYQQDPGMELHLIHYSYGVNSTEKGDLSSESTVSRIRTEHFPLTLESARPSHTSQYLCASSGTVSNQPQHFGDGTRLSIL.